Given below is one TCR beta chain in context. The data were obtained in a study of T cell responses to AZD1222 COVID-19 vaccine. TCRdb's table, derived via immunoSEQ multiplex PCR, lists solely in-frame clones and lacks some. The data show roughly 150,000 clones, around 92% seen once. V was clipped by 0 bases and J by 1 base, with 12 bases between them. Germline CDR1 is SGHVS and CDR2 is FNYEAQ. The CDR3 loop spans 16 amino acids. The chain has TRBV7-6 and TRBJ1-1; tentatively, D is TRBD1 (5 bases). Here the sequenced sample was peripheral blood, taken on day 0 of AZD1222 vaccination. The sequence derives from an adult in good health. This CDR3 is CASSLARGGGNTEAFF. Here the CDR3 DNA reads TGTGCCAGCAGCTTAGCGAGGGGTGGGGGGAACACTGAAGCTTTCTTT.